The text below deals with one T cell receptor beta chain. Its antigen is not known. Germline CDR1 reads MRHNA; CDR2 reads SNTAGT. Trimming removed 3 bases from V and 0 bases from J, with 10 bases in between. This CDR3 is built from 15 residues. This specimen belongs to a study of cytomegalovirus exposure and HLA in healthy donors. Overall study findings and caveats: When analyzed later, the rates of TCR association showed variation by HLA locus, with DRB1 the most and HLA-C the fewest. Common viral pathogens (according to a later analysis) appeared linked to several of the most significant clusters.

This PCR relied on a set of 60 Vbeta primers and 13 Jbeta primers. In the original analysis: An analysis performed later counted about 80 million unique TCR beta chains (roughly 11 million of them shared). Data came from immunoSEQ multiplex PCR; TCRdb stores just in-frame clones and leaves some out. The DNA gave D and trimming, while V, J and clone size come from that table. The sample includes under 150,000 clones, about 64% of them seen just once. The specimen was PBMCs. The chain links TRBV6-4 to TRBJ2-3, with a tentative D call TRBD2 (6 bases). This clonotype was obtained from a man between 60 and 75 years old in good health and CMV-seronegative. For the CDR3, the DNA is TGTGCCAGCAGTGAAGCAGGGACTAGCACAGATACGCAGTATTTT. This encodes CASSEAGTSTDTQYF.